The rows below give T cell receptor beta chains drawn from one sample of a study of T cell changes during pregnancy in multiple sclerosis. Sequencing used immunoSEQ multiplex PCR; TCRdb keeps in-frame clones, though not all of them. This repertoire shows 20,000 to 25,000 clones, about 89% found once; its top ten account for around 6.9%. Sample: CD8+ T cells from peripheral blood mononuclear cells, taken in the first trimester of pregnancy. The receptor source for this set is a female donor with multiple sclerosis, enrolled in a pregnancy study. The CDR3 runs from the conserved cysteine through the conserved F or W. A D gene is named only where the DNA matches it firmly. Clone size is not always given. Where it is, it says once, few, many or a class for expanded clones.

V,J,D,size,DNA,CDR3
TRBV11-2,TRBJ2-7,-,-,TGTGCCAGCAGCTCCTTTGACCACAGCAGGGCGGAGGGTTACGAGCAGTACTTC,CASSSFDHSRAEGYEQYF
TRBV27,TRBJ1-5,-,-,TGTGCCAGCAGTTTGAACAGGGAACAAAATCAGCCCCAGCATTTT,CASSLNREQNQPQHF
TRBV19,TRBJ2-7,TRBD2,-,TGTGCCAGTAGTACCCTACTAGCGGACGAGCAGTACTTC,CASSTLLADEQYF
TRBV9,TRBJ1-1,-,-,TGTGCCAGCAGCGTAGGTCAGGGGTACATGAACACTGAAGCTTTCTTT,CASSVGQGYMNTEAFF
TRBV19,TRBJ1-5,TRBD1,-,TGTGCCAGTAGTGGACAGGGGTGGAATCAGCCCCAGCATTTT,CASSGQGWNQPQHF
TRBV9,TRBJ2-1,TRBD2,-,TGTGCCAGCAGCCTTAGGGGGACTAGCGGATACAATGAGCAGTTCTTC,CASSLRGTSGYNEQFF
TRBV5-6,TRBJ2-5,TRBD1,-,TGTGCCAGCAGTTACAGGGGTGGCCAAGAGACCCAGTACTTC,CASSYRGGQETQYF
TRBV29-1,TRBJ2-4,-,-,TGCAGCGTTGTTATAGCCAAAAACATTCAGTACTTC,CSVVIAKNIQYF
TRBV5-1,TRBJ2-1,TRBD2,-,TGCGCCAGCAGCTTATCTAGCGGGAATCGAGGGCAGTTCTTC,CASSLSSGNRGQFF
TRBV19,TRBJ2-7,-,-,TGTGCCAGTAGTCATGGGAGTGGGACCTACGAGCAGTACTTC,CASSHGSGTYEQYF
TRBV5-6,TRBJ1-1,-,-,TGTGCCAGCAGCTCAACAGGGCTTGGTGGCACTGAAGCTTTCTTT,CASSSTGLGGTEAFF
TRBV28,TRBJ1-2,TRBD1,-,TGTGCCAGCAGTCTAGGACAGGGGAACTATGGCTACACCTTC,CASSLGQGNYGYTF
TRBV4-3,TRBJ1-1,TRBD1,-,TGCGCCAGCAGCCAAGATATATTCGGGACAGCCCAGGGAAGTGAAGCTTTCTTT,CASSQDIFGTAQGSEAFF
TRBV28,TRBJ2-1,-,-,TGTGCCAGCAGTTTTAGTGAGCAGTTCTTC,CASSFSEQFF
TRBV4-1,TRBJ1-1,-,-,TGCGCCAGCAGCCAAGTCGCGTCGGGAGGCGGCACTGAAGCTTTCTTT,CASSQVASGGGTEAFF
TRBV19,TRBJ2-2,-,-,TGTGCCAGTACAGGGTGGACCGGGGAGCTGTTTTTT,CASTGWTGELFF
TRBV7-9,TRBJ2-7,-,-,TGTGCCAGCAGCCCCCAGGTCTCCTACGAGCAGTACTTC,CASSPQVSYEQYF
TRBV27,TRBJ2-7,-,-,TGTGCCAGCAGTTTAAGGCGGGAAAACTACGAGCAGTACTTC,CASSLRRENYEQYF
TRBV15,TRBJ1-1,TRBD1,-,TGTGCCACCAGCAGCGGGGGACAGTCGAACACTGAAGCTTTCTTT,CATSSGGQSNTEAFF
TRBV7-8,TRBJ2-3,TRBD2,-,TGTGCCAGCAGCTTATTTGAGCAAACCCTACTAGCGGGAGATAGTGATACGCAGTATTTT,CASSLFEQTLLAGDSDTQYF
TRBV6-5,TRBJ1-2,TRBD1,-,TGTGCCAGCAGGGAAAGGACAGGGGGCGCGCTTGGCTACACCTTC,CASRERTGGALGYTF
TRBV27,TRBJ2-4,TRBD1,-,TGTGCCAGCAGGGACAGGGCTGCAAACATTCAGTACTTC,CASRDRAANIQYF
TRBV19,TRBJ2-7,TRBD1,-,TGTGCCAGTAGTATAGACCGGGACAGGGGGCACTACGAGCAGTACTTC,CASSIDRDRGHYEQYF
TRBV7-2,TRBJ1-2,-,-,TGTGCCAGCAGCCCAACCATAGAGCCTCCCTATGGCTACACCTTC,CASSPTIEPPYGYTF
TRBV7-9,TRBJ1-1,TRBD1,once,TGTGCCAGCAGCCCCACAGGGGGGAACACTGAAGCTTTCTTT,CASSPTGGNTEAFF